Given below is one TCR beta chain in context. The antigen remains unidentified. J gave up 11 bases and V 4 bases, and 11 bases lay outside the gene matches. Germline assignment: CDR1 DFQATT and CDR2 SNEGSKA (reference sequence). The length of the CDR3 is 14 residues. This sample is part of a study of blood T cells in healthy people across ages. Findings and caveats of the study: Greater diversity and more naive CD4+ cells were seen in long-lived donors than in aged donors.

Then a second PCR, running roughly 7 to 11 cycles, was carried out with a sample-barcoded 5' primer and a J-beta primer mix. A single record per CDR3 protein comes from TCRdb applying MiXCR to the 5' RACE reads. Of roughly 1.4 million distinct CDR3 sequences in the sample, almost 60% were seen once. The chain joins TRBV20-1 to TRBJ1-4, with 9 positions matching TRBD1. The clonotype comes from a young man in good health. The sample consisted of blood. The CDR3 is CSAIVGTGLTKLFF. CDR3 bases: TGCAGTGCTATCGTTGGGACAGGGCTAACGAAACTGTTTTTT.